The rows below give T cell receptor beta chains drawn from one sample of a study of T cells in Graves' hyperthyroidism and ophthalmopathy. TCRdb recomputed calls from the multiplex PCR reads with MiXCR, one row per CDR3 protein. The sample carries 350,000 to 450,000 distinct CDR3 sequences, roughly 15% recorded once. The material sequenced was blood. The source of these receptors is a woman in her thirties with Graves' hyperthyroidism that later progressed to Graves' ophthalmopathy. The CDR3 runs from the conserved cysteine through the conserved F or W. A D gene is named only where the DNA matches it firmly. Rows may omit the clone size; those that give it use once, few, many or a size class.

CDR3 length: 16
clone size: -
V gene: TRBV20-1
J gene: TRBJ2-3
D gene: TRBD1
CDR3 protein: CSASDLGQGGGDTQYF
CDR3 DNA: TGCAGTGCATCAGATCTGGGACAGGGAGGTGGGGATACGCAGTATTTT

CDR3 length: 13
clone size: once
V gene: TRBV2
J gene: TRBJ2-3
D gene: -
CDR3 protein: CASSGYRADTQYF
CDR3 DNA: TGTGCCAGCAGTGGTTACCGAGCAGATACGCAGTATTTT

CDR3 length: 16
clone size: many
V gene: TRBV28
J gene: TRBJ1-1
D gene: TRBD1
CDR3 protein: CASSTWGQGQNTEAFF
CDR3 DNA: TGTGCCAGCAGTACTTGGGGACAGGGACAGAACACTGAAGCTTTCTTT

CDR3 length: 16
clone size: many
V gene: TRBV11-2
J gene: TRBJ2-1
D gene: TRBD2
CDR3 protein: CASTPPSRGINNEQFF
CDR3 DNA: TGTGCCAGCACCCCCCCTTCGCGGGGGATAAACAATGAGCAGTTCTTC

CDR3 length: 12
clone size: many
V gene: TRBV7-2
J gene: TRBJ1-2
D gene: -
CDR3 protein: CASSFGLYGYTF
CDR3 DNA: TGTGCCAGCAGCTTCGGGCTCTATGGCTACACCTTC

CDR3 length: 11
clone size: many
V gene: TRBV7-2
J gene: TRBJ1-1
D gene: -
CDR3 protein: CASRVNTEAFF
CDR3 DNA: TGTGCCAGCAGGGTGAACACTGAAGCTTTCTTT

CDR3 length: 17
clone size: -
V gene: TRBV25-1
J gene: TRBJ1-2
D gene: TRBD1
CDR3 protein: CASSGLVSGTGGYGYTF
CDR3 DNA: TGTGCCAGCAGTGGCCTGGTTTCCGGGACAGGGGGATACGGCTACACCTTC

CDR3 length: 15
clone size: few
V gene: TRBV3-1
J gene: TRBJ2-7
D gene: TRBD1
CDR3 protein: CASSPPRDRVYEQYF
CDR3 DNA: TGTGCCAGCAGCCCCCCACGGGACAGGGTCTACGAGCAGTACTTC

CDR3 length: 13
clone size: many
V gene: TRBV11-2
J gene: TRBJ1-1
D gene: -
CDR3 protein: CASSRPRATEAFF
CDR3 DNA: TGTGCCAGCAGCAGACCCAGGGCCACTGAAGCTTTCTTT

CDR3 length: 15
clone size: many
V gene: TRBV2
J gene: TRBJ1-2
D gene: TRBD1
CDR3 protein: CASRLTAGTAYGYTF
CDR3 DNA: TGTGCCAGCAGGCTAACAGCCGGGACAGCCTATGGCTACACCTTC

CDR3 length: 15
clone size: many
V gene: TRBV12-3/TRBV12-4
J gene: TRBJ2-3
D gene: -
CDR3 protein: CASSPGTGGMDTQYF
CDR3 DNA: TGTGCCAGCAGTCCTGGGACCGGCGGGATGGATACGCAGTATTTT

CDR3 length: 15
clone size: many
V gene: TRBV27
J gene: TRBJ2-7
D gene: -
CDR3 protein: CASSLGGFYNYEQYF
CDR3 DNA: TGTGCCAGCAGTTTAGGGGGGTTTTACAACTACGAGCAGTACTTC

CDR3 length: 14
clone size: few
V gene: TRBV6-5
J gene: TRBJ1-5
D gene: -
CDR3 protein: CASSYRYSNQPQHF
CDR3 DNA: TGTGCCAGCAGTTACCGCTATAGCAATCAGCCCCAGCATTTT

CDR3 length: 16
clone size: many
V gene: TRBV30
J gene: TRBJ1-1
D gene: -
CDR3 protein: CACFEFRLERNTEAFF
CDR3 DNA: TGTGCCTGTTTCGAATTTCGGCTGGAGCGGAACACTGAAGCTTTCTTT

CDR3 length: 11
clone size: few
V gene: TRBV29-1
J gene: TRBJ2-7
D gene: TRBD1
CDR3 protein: CSVGQGSEQYF
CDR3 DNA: TGCAGCGTAGGACAGGGTAGCGAGCAGTACTTC

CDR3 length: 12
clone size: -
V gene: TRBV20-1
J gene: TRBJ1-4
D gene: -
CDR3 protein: CSAWVGGGKLFF
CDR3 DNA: TGCAGTGCTTGGGTTGGGGGAGGAAAACTGTTTTTT

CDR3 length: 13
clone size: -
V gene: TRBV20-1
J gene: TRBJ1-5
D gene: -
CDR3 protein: CSARGGIYQPQHF
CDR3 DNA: TGCAGTGCTAGAGGGGGAATTTACCAGCCCCAGCATTTT

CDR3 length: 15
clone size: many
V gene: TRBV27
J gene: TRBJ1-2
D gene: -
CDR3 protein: CASSPGTRLNYGYTF
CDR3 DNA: TGTGCCAGCAGTCCTGGGACAAGGCTGAACTATGGCTACACCTTC

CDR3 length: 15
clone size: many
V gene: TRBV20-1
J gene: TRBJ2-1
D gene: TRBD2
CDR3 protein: CSAPGLAGLNNEQFF
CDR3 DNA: TGCAGTGCTCCCGGACTAGCGGGACTAAACAATGAGCAGTTCTTC

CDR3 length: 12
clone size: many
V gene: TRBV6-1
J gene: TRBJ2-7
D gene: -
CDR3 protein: CASTGRTYEQYF
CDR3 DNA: TGTGCCAGCACAGGCAGAACTTACGAGCAGTACTTC

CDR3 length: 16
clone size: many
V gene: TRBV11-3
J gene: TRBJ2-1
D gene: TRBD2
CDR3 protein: CASSLEGGSSYNEQFF
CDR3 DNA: TGTGCCAGCAGCCTAGAAGGCGGGAGCTCCTACAATGAGCAGTTCTTC

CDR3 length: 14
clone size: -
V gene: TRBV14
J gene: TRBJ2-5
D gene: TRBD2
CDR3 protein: CASSRLAGAETQYF
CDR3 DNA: TGTGCCAGCAGCCGCTTAGCGGGAGCGGAGACCCAGTACTTC

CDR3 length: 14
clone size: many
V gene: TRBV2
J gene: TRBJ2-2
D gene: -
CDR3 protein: CASSDIGDTGELFF
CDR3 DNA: TGTGCCAGCAGTGATATTGGAGACACCGGGGAGCTGTTTTTT

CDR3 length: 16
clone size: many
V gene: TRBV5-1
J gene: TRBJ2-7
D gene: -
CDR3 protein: CASSLLPRGSSYEQYF
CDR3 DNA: TGCGCCAGCAGCTTGCTTCCCAGAGGCTCCTCCTACGAGCAGTACTTC

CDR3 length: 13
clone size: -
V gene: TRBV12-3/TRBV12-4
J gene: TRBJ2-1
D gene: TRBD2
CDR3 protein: CASGTSGGDEQFF
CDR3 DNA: TGTGCCAGCGGGACTAGCGGGGGAGATGAGCAGTTCTTC

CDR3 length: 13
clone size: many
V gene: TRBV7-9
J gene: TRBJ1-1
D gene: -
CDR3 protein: CASSREGNTEAFF
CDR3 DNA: TGTGCCAGCAGCCGTGAGGGGAACACTGAAGCTTTCTTT

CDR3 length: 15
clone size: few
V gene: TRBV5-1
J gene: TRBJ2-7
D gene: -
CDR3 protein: CASSRLPEGIYEQYF
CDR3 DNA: TGCGCCAGCAGCCGACTCCCGGAGGGTATATACGAGCAGTACTTC

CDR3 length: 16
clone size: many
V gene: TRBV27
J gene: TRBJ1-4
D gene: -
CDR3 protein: CASSLEGRGANEKLFF
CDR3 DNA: TGTGCCAGCAGTTTAGAGGGACGAGGGGCAAATGAAAAACTGTTTTTT

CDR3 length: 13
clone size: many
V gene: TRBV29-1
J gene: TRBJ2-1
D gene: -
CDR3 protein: CSVRPGTYNEQFF
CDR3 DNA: TGCAGCGTTCGACCGGGAACCTACAATGAGCAGTTCTTC

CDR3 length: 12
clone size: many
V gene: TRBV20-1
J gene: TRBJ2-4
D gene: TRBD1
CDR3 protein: CSAPTGSDIQYF
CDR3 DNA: TGCAGTGCGCCGACAGGGTCGGACATTCAGTACTTC

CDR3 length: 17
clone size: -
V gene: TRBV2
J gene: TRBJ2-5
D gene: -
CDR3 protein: CASSEPATVTRRETQYF
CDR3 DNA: TGTGCCAGCAGTGAACCCGCAACAGTTACCCGTCGAGAGACCCAGTACTTC

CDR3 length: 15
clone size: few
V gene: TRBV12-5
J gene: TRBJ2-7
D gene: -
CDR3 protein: CASGLPGGGDYEQYF
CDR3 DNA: TGTGCTAGTGGTCTGCCGGGTGGCGGAGACTACGAGCAGTACTTC

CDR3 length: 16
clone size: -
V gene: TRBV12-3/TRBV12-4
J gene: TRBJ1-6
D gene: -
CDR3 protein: CASSPSVSSYNSPLHF
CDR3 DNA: TGTGCCAGCAGTCCATCAGTTAGCTCCTATAATTCACCCCTCCACTTT

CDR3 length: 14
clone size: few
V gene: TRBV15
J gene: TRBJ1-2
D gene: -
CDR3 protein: CATSSAQGIYGYTF
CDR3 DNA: TGTGCCACCAGCAGCGCTCAGGGGATCTATGGCTACACCTTC

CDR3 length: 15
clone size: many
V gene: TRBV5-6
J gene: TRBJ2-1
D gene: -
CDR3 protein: CASSYLQGSYNEQFF
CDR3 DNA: TGTGCCAGCAGCTACTTACAGGGATCCTACAATGAGCAGTTCTTC

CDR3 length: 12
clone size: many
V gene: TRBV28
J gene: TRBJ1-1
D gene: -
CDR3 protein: CASSYDNTEAFF
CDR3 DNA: TGTGCCAGCAGCTACGATAACACTGAAGCTTTCTTT

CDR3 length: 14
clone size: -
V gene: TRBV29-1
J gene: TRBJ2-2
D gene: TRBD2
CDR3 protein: CSVLAGGHTGELFF
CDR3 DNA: TGCAGCGTTTTAGCGGGAGGCCACACCGGGGAGCTGTTTTTT

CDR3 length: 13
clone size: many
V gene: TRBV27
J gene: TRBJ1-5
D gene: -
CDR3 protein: CASGGRAYQPQHF
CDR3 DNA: TGTGCCAGCGGAGGGCGGGCTTATCAGCCCCAGCATTTT

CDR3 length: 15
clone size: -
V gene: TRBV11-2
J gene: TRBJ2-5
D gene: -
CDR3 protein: CASNSDLRAGVTQYF
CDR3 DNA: TGTGCCAGCAACTCAGATCTGAGGGCAGGGGTGACCCAGTACTTC

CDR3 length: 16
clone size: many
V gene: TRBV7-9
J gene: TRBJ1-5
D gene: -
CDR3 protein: CASSFGFPSSREPQHF
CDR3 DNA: TGTGCCAGCAGCTTTGGGTTCCCCTCCTCCCGGGAGCCCCAGCATTTT

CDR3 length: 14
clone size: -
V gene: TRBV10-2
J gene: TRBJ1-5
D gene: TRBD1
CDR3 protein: CASSERGRNQPQHF
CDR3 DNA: TGCGCCAGCAGTGAGAGGGGGCGAAATCAGCCCCAGCATTTT

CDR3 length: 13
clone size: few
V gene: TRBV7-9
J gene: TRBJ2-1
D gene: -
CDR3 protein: CASTLGGPNEQFF
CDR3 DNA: TGTGCCAGCACCCTAGGAGGGCCCAATGAGCAGTTCTTC

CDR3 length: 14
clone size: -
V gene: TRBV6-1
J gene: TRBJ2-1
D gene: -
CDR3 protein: CASSDSREYNEQFF
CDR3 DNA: TGTGCCAGCAGTGATTCTCGGGAATACAATGAGCAGTTCTTC

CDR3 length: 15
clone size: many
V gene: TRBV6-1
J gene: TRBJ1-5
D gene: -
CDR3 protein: CASSSLREGNQPQHF
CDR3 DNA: TGTGCCAGCAGTTCCCTGAGAGAAGGGAATCAGCCCCAGCATTTT

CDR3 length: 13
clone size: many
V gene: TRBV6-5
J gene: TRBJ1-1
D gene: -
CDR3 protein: CASSYSENTEAFF
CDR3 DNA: TGTGCCAGCAGTTACTCAGAGAACACTGAAGCTTTCTTT

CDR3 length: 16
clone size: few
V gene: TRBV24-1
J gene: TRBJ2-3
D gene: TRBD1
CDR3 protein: CATSDPRTGFTDTQYF
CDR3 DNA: TGTGCCACCAGTGATCCCCGGACAGGGTTCACAGATACGCAGTATTTT

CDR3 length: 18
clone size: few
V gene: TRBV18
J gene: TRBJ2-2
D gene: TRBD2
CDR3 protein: CASSPFGLAGVGTGELFF
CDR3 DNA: TGTGCCAGCTCACCATTCGGACTAGCGGGAGTTGGCACCGGGGAGCTGTTTTTT

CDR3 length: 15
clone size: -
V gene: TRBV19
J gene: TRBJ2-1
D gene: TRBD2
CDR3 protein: CASSEGTSEKNEQFF
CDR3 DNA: TGTGCCAGTAGTGAGGGGACTAGCGAGAAGAATGAGCAGTTCTTC

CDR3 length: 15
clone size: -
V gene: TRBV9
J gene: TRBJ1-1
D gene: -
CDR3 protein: CASSRHRSPDTEAFF
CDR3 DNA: TGTGCCAGCAGTCGGCACCGATCCCCCGACACTGAAGCTTTCTTT

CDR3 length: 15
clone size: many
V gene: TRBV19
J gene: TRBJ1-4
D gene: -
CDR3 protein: CASTGIGRVDEKLFF
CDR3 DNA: TGTGCCAGTACGGGCATAGGGAGGGTGGATGAAAAACTGTTTTTT

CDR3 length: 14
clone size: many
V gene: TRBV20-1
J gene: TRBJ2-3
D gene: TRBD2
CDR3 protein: CSAGRLAFTDTQYF
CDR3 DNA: TGCAGTGCTGGCAGACTAGCTTTCACAGATACGCAGTATTTT

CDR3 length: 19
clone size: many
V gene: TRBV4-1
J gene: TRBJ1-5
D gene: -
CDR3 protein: CASSQASVLYGYSNQPQHF
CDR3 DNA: TGCGCCAGCAGCCAAGCTTCTGTTTTGTATGGGTATAGCAATCAGCCCCAGCATTTT

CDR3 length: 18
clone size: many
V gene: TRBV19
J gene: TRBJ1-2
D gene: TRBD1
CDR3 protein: CASRGRLRGTDANYGYTF
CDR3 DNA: TGTGCCAGTAGAGGCCGGCTGCGCGGGACAGACGCTAACTATGGCTACACCTTC